Each of the 30 T cell receptor beta chains below was sequenced from the same sample in a study of blood T cell repertoires in COVID-19. The assay was immunoSEQ multiplex PCR, and TCRdb's table has in-frame clones only and misses some. The sample includes approximately 210,000 clones, 80% to 90% of them seen just once. Sequencing was carried out using peripheral blood. The receptors were gathered from a man aged 35-49 years with acute or convalescent COVID-19.

The rearrangement joins TRBV14 to TRBJ2-3; D unresolved. Trimming pared 2 bases from V and 0 bases from J, leaving 6 bases between. This CDR3 is 14 amino acids long. Germline values: CDR1 SGHDN, CDR2 FVKESK. The CDR3 reads CASSQPFSTDTQYF. The CDR3 nucleotides read TGTGCCAGCAGCCAACCATTCAGCACAGATACGCAGTATTTT.

This chain uses TRBV9 with TRBJ1-6; the D is unclear. This CDR3 is built from 14 residues. Germline lookup yields CDR1 SGDLS and CDR2 YYNGEE. V was cut by 2 bases and J by 10 bases, with 13 bases left in between. The CDR3 DNA reads TGTGCCAGCAGCGTGAGGCGGGAGGGCTCACCCCTCCACTTT. Translating it yields CASSVRREGSPLHF.

This clone was detected only once. The V and J genes are TRBV7-6 and TRBJ1-6, with D maybe TRBD1 (5 bases). From germline, CDR1 is SGHVS and CDR2 FNYEAQ. V shed 6 bases and J shed 16 bases, with 22 bases lying between them. The CDR3 loop spans 14 amino acids. The CDR3 loop is CASSSDRALAKLHF. The CDR3, as DNA: TGTGCCAGCAGTTCCGACAGAGCTTTAGCCAAACTCCACTTT.

This chain uses TRBV30 with TRBJ1-6, with TRBD1 matching 7 bases. The CDR3 is 17 amino acids. Germline lookup yields CDR1 GTSNPN and CDR2 SVGIG (reference sequence). The V and J ends lost 0 bases and 0 bases, in that order; junction bases with no gene match: 5. DNA of the CDR3: TGTGCCTGGAGTGTACAGGGGAGAGGCTCCTATAATTCACCCCTCCACTTT. This encodes CAWSVQGRGSYNSPLHF.

The rearrangement joins TRBV7-6 to TRBJ1-5; 8 bases line up with TRBD1. CDR3 length: 15 residues. Trimming took 5 bases from V and 5 from J; bases not matched to a gene: 8. Germline CDR1 is SGHVS and CDR2 is FNYEAQ. The CDR3 sequence: CASSPDRAPYQPQHF. The CDR3 nucleotides read TGTGCCAGCAGCCCGGACAGGGCTCCCTATCAGCCCCAGCATTTT. The whole variable domain, filled in from reference TRBV7-6 and TRBJ1-5, reads GAGVSQSPRYKVTKRGQDVALRCDPISGHVSLYWYRQALGQGPEFLTYFNYEAQQDKSGLPNDRFSAERPEGSISTLTIQRTEQRDSAMYRCASSPDRAPYQPQHFGDGTRLSIL.

This clone has just a few counts. The genes are TRBV6-5 and TRBJ1-5; D perhaps matches TRBD1 (5 bases). The CDR3 is made up of 15 amino acids. Trimming pared 0 bases from V and 7 bases from J, leaving 13 bases between. Germline CDR1 is MNHEY and CDR2 is SVGAGI. CDR3 amino acids: CASSYSGPDRQPQHF. CDR3 nucleotide sequence: TGTGCCAGCAGTTACTCTGGTCCCGACAGACAGCCCCAGCATTTT.

This chain connects TRBV19 to TRBJ1-2; D is ambiguous. V was trimmed by 10 bases and J by 8 bases, leaving 17 bases between them. This CDR3 comprises 12 residues. Germline V lookup: CDR1 LNHDA, CDR2 SQIVND (reference sequence). The CDR3, as DNA: TGTGCCACTGACGGATCGTCGGGGGGCTACACCTTC. It yields the protein CATDGSSGGYTF.

The chain links TRBV5-1 to TRBJ1-3; the match to TRBD1 covers 9 bases. The V and J ends lost 4 bases and 2 bases, in that order; junction bases with no gene match: 10. There are 17 residues in the CDR3. Germline CDR1 reads SGHRS; CDR2 reads YFSETQ. The CDR3 reads CASSPGGTGLTGNTIYF. DNA of the CDR3: TGCGCCAGCAGCCCTGGGGGGACAGGGCTAACTGGAAACACCATATATTTT.

This chain uses TRBV27 with TRBJ2-7, with D perhaps matching TRBD1 (6 bases). CDR3 length equals 14 residues. With 2 bases removed from V and 6 bases from J, the gap between germline ends came to 14 bases. Germline CDR1 MNHEY, CDR2 SMNVEV (reference sequence). CDR3 sequence (DNA): TGTGCCAGCAGTTTAAACCCAGGGGTGGCCGAGCAGTACTTC. Translation: CASSLNPGVAEQYF.

This clone was recorded only once. The V and J genes are TRBV19 and TRBJ2-3; D is perhaps TRBD2 (6 bases). This CDR3 contains 11 residues. Germline assignment: CDR1 LNHDA and CDR2 SQIVND (reference sequence). V gave up 8 bases and J gave up 8 bases, with 11 bases separating them. This CDR3 reads CASLRGFTQYF. The CDR3 DNA reads TGTGCCAGTCTACGGGGGTTTACGCAGTATTTT.

The chain combines TRBV6-6 with TRBJ1-2; 12 nucleotides align to TRBD1. Per germline, CDR1 MNHNY and CDR2 SVGAGI (reference sequence). This CDR3 contains 15 residues. Trimming removed 5 bases from V and 6 bases from J; junction bases left unmatched: 7. The CDR3 here is CASSGRDRGQDGYTF. CDR3 nucleotide sequence: TGTGCCAGCAGTGGCCGGGACAGGGGGCAGGATGGCTACACCTTC.

This clone was seen a handful of times. The rearrangement joins TRBV19 to TRBJ1-2; 7 bases are shared with TRBD1. The CDR3 totals 14 residues. CDR1 and CDR2 (germline): LNHDA, SQIVND (reference sequence). V trimming: 5 bases; J trimming: 4 bases; junction bases outside the gene matches: 7. CDR3 sequence: CASSLRTGFYGYTF. In DNA, the CDR3 is TGTGCCAGTAGTCTCCGGACAGGCTTCTATGGCTACACCTTC.

The V gene is TRBV6-5, the J gene TRBJ1-5; perhaps TRBD1 as D (6 bases). The CDR3 is 15 amino acids. Deletions cut 5 bases from V and 0 bases from J, with 11 bases between. Germline CDR1 MNHEY, CDR2 SVGAGI. Written as DNA, the CDR3 is TGTGCCAGCAGTAAAAACAGGGATAGCAATCAGCCCCAGCATTTT. Its translation is CASSKNRDSNQPQHF.

The gene calls are TRBV27 and TRBJ2-1; perhaps TRBD2 as D (6 bases). The CDR3 totals 17 residues. Germline CDR1 and CDR2: MNHEY and SMNVEV (reference sequence). With 8 bases removed from V and 5 bases from J, the gap between germline ends came to 25 bases. The CDR3 loop is CASASLPGSGRNNEQFF. CDR3 in DNA: TGTGCCAGCGCCTCACTCCCGGGAAGCGGGCGAAACAATGAGCAGTTCTTC.

The rearrangement uses TRBV9 and TRBJ2-1; 9 nucleotides align to TRBD2. The CDR3 covers 16 residues. Germline V CDR1 and CDR2: SGDLS, YYNGEE. V was clipped by 3 bases and J by 0 bases; unmatched bases: 4. CDR3 sequence: CASSAGSGSSYNEQFF. The CDR3 coding sequence is TGTGCCAGCAGCGCGGGTAGCGGGAGCTCCTACAATGAGCAGTTCTTC.

The V call is TRBV6-6, the J call TRBJ2-7; TRBD2 aligns across 12 bases. Germline CDR1 MNHNY, CDR2 SVGAGI (reference sequence). The CDR3 runs to 15 residues. The V segment lost 6 bases and the J segment 5 bases; nucleotides outside the gene matches: 8. The CDR3 region has the DNA TGTGCCAGCAGGCCGAGACTAGCGGGGGTCCACGAGCAGTACTTC. Translated, it gives CASRPRLAGVHEQYF.

The V call is TRBV5-6, the J call TRBJ2-3; maybe TRBD1 (7 bases). Trimming took 4 bases from V and 6 from J, leaving 15 bases between them. The CDR3 is made up of 14 amino acids. The V gene's germline CDR1 is SGHDT and CDR2 YYEEEE. The CDR3 nucleotides are TGTGCCAGCAGCGGCGGGACAGCCCCCGATACGCAGTATTTT. This translates into CASSGGTAPDTQYF. The variable domain in full, completed from reference TRBV5-6 and TRBJ2-3, reads DAGVTQSPTHLIKTRGQQVTLRCSPKSGHDTVSWYQQALGQGPQFIFQYYEEEERQRGNFPDRFSGHQFPNYSSELNVNALLLGDSALYLCASSGGTAPDTQYFGPGTRLTVL.

The rearrangement uses TRBV28 and TRBJ2-3, with 9 nucleotides matching TRBD1. The trim removed 8 bases at V and 5 bases at J, leaving 8 bases unmatched. The CDR3 is 14 residues long. Germline CDR1 is MDHEN and CDR2 is SYDVKM. In nucleotides, the CDR3 is TGTGCCAGCTTGACGGGACAGGGACTAGATACGCAGTATTTT. This encodes CASLTGQGLDTQYF.

This chain joins TRBV4-1 and TRBJ2-3, with 9 bases identical to TRBD2. The trim removed 5 bases at V and 0 bases at J, leaving 3 bases unmatched. The CDR3 totals 15 residues. The germline V gene has CDR1 MGHRA and CDR2 YSYEKL. As DNA, the CDR3 is TGCGCCAGCAGCGAGCGGGGGGTTAGCACAGATACGCAGTATTTT. Translating it yields CASSERGVSTDTQYF.

This sequence joins TRBV7-2 and TRBJ2-7; possible D gene TRBD2, 6 bases. V was shortened by 3 bases and J by 2 bases, with 11 bases between the two germline ends. The CDR3 runs 14 residues. The V gene's germline CDR1 is SGHTA and CDR2 FQGNSA. DNA for the CDR3: TGTGCCAGCAGCTTTAGCGGAGGGGCCTACGAGCAGTACTTC. This gives the protein CASSFSGGAYEQYF.

The CDR3 sequence is CASSLGLAGAGELFF. The CDR3 DNA sequence: TGTGCCAGCAGTTTAGGGCTAGCGGGAGCGGGGGAGCTGTTTTTT. The genes are TRBV27 and TRBJ2-2; 10 positions match TRBD2. J was trimmed by 8 bases and V by 2 bases; bases with no gene match: 5. This CDR3 contains 15 residues. Germline V gene lookup returns CDR1 MNHEY and CDR2 SMNVEV (reference sequence).

This clone was observed a single time. The V call is TRBV6-7, the J call TRBJ1-2; D is unresolved. TRBV6-7 is sorted into the ORF group, with uncertain function. Trimming removed 2 bases at V and 8 bases at J, with 12 bases between. This CDR3 comprises 13 residues. The CDR3 loop reads CASSYVDLRGYTF. The CDR3, as DNA: TGTGCCAGCAGTTACGTCGACTTAAGGGGCTACACCTTC.

This CDR3 is CASSVEEREDYEQYF. Here the CDR3 DNA reads TGTGCCAGCAGCGTGGAAGAGCGGGAGGACTACGAGCAGTACTTC. The chain links TRBV9 to TRBJ2-7; 9 positions agree with TRBD2. With 2 bases clipped from V and 3 bases from J, the junction kept 6 bases outside the gene matches. The CDR3 has 15 amino acids. Germline values: CDR1 SGDLS, CDR2 YYNGEE.

The CDR3 loop is CASSPGQPYEQYF. Written as DNA, the CDR3 is TGTGCCAGCAGCCCCGGACAACCCTACGAGCAGTACTTC. This chain connects TRBV3-1 (or the pseudogene TRBV3-2) to TRBJ2-7; the D gene is possibly TRBD1 (5 bases). The CDR3 contains 13 residues. Germline CDR1 and CDR2: LGHDT and YNNKEL (reference sequence). V was pared by 4 bases and J by 2 bases, with 9 bases between.

The V gene is TRBV28, the J gene TRBJ2-7; weak D call: TRBD1 (5 bases). Germline V gives CDR1 MDHEN, CDR2 SYDVKM. V shed 6 bases and J shed 3 bases, with 18 bases lying between them. The CDR3 totals 15 residues. This CDR3 is CASSVQTGSVYEQYF. The DNA of the CDR3 is TGTGCCAGCAGCGTTCAAACAGGATCGGTCTACGAGCAGTACTTC. Filled out from reference TRBV28 and TRBJ2-7, the complete variable domain reads DVKVTQSSRYLVKRTGEKVFLECVQDMDHENMFWYRQDPGLGLRLIYFSYDVKMKEKGDIPEGYSVSREKKERFSLILESASTNQTSMYLCASSVQTGSVYEQYFGPGTRLTVT.

This CDR3 reads CASSITMTGWGTDTQYF. In nucleotides, the CDR3 is TGTGCCAGCAGCATTACAATGACAGGGTGGGGCACAGATACGCAGTATTTT. The chain uses TRBV7-2 and TRBJ2-3; 7 bases fit TRBD1. The germline V gene encodes CDR1 SGHTA and CDR2 FQGNSA. The CDR3 extends over 17 amino acids. V was clipped by 5 bases and J by 1 base; unmatched bases: 12. Full variable domain (missing parts from reference TRBV7-2 and TRBJ2-3): GAGVSQSPSNKVTEKGKDVELRCDPISGHTALYWYRQSLGQGLEFLIYFQGNSAPDKSGLPSDRFSAERTGGSVSTLTIQRTQQEDSAVYLCASSITMTGWGTDTQYFGPGTRLTVL.

The chain employs TRBV2 and TRBJ1-1; D uncertain. Per germline, CDR1 SNHLY and CDR2 FYNNEI. V dropped 7 bases and J dropped 3 bases, with 12 bases sitting between them. The CDR3 length is 13 residues. This chain's CDR3 is CASNTGRDTEAFF. In DNA, the CDR3 is TGTGCCAGCAATACCGGGAGGGACACTGAAGCTTTCTTT. The full variable domain, its missing parts supplied by reference TRBV2 and TRBJ1-1, is EPEVTQTPSHQVTQMGQEVILRCVPISNHLYFYWYRQILGQKVEFLVSFYNNEISEKSEIFDDQFSVERPDGSNFTLKIRSTKLEDSAMYFCASNTGRDTEAFFGQGTRLTVV.

This clone was picked up one time. The chain combines TRBV14 with TRBJ2-1; TRBD2 aligns across 12 bases. The CDR3 extends over 14 amino acids. Trimming took 5 bases from V and 4 from J; bases not matched to a gene: 0. Germline CDR1 and CDR2: SGHDN and FVKESK. The DNA for the CDR3 is TGTGCCAGCAGCGGACTAGCGGGATACAATGAGCAGTTCTTC. As protein: CASSGLAGYNEQFF.

This chain joins TRBV7-9 and TRBJ2-2; possibly TRBD1 for D (5 bases). V was cut by 3 bases and J by 5 bases, with 10 bases left in between. The CDR3 is 14 residues long. The V gene's germline CDR1 is SEHNR and CDR2 FQNEAQ (reference sequence). The CDR3 bases are TGTGCCAGCAGCTTGCAGGGTTTTACCGGGGAGCTGTTTTTT. This sequence encodes CASSLQGFTGELFF.

V usage is TRBV18 and J usage is TRBJ1-5; tentative D call: TRBD1 (6 bases). The CDR3 consists of 14 residues. Germline V gene sequence: CDR1 KGHSH, CDR2 LQKENI. V lost 3 bases to trimming and J lost 3 bases, with 9 bases between them. The CDR3 region is CASSPTGFNQPQHF. The CDR3 coding sequence is TGTGCCAGCTCACCGACAGGTTTCAATCAGCCCCAGCATTTT. Based on the CDR3 plus reference TRBV18 and TRBJ1-5, the full variable domain is NAGVMQNPRHLVRRRGQEARLRCSPMKGHSHVYWYRQLPEEGLKFMVYLQKENIIDESGMPKERFSAEFPKEGPSILRIQQVVRGDSAAYFCASSPTGFNQPQHFGDGTRLSIL.